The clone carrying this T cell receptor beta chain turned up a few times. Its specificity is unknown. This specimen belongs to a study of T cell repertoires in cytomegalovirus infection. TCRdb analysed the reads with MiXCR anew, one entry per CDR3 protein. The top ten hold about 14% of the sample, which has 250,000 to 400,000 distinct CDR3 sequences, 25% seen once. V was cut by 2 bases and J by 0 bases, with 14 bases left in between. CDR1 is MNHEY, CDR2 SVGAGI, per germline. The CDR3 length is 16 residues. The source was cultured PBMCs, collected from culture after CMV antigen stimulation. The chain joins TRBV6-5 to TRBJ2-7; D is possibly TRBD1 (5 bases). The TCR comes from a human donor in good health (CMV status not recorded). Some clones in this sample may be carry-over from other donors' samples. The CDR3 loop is CASSYGSGNGSYEQYF. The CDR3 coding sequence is TGTGCCAGCAGTTACGGGTCAGGGAACGGCTCCTACGAGCAGTACTTC.